This is a list of T cell receptor beta chains from one sample in a study of T cells in Graves' hyperthyroidism and ophthalmopathy. TCRdb independently ran MiXCR on the multiplex PCR reads; one entry per CDR3 protein. The data contain fewer than 400,000 distinct CDR3 sequences, approximately 16% of them singletons. Input material: blood. The origin of the receptors is a man aged 25-45 years with Graves' hyperthyroidism. CDR3s include the opening cysteine and the closing phenylalanine or tryptophan. A D gene is named only where the DNA matches it firmly. Expanded clones get a size class; other rows say once, few or many, or leave the size out.

TRBV20-1,TRBJ1-1,NA,many,TGCAGTGCCGTTCCACGGCGCACTGAAGCTTTCTTT,CSAVPRRTEAFF
TRBV10-3,TRBJ1-2,TRBD1,many,TGTGCCATCAGTGATAGCAACCGACAGGGGCTCTATGGCTACACCTTC,CAISDSNRQGLYGYTF
TRBV28,TRBJ2-1,NA,many,TGTGCCAGCAGCTTGGGGTATGATGGTCTCGATATCTACAATGAGCAGTTCTTC,CASSLGYDGLDIYNEQFF
TRBV5-1,TRBJ2-1,TRBD1,many,TGCGCCAGCAGCCCGGGACAGGGGGCCGTCCTTAATGAGCAGTTCTTC,CASSPGQGAVLNEQFF
TRBV13,TRBJ2-2,TRBD2,many,TGTGCCAGCAGCTTAGGACTAGCGGGAGCCGGGGAGCTGTTTTTT,CASSLGLAGAGELFF
TRBV24-1,TRBJ2-5,TRBD1,few,TGTGCCACCAGTGATCCGGGACAGGGAGATGAGACCCAGTACTTC,CATSDPGQGDETQYF
TRBV15,TRBJ2-5,NA,NA,TGTGCCACCAGCAGTAACCCGGGAGAGACCCAGTACTTC,CATSSNPGETQYF
TRBV30,TRBJ1-4,NA,NA,TGTGCCTGGAACAAGGACCAGGGACAACGTACAAGGGAAAAACTGTTTTTT,CAWNKDQGQRTREKLFF
TRBV28,TRBJ1-5,NA,many,TGTGCCAGCAGTCCCAGGACGGCTAATCAGCCCCAGCATTTT,CASSPRTANQPQHF
TRBV12-3/TRBV12-4,TRBJ2-3,NA,few,TGTGCCAGCAGTTTTTGGGGGGGGGCCGGGCCAGATACGCAGTATTTT,CASSFWGGAGPDTQYF
TRBV7-8,TRBJ2-2,TRBD2,many,TGTGCCAGCAGCTTAGTAGCGGGTTACACCGGGGAGCTGTTTTTT,CASSLVAGYTGELFF
TRBV27,TRBJ1-1,NA,many,TGTGCCAGCAGTTTAGGTCCAGAACCGAACACTGAAGCTTTCTTT,CASSLGPEPNTEAFF
TRBV7-2,TRBJ2-1,TRBD2,once,TGTGCCACCGAAGGAGCGGGGGCCTACAATGAGCAGTTCTTC,CATEGAGAYNEQFF
TRBV12-3/TRBV12-4,TRBJ1-4,NA,many,TGTGCCAGCGCCCTCGGGGGGAATGAAAAACTGTTTTTT,CASALGGNEKLFF
TRBV4-3,TRBJ2-7,NA,NA,TGCGCCAGCAGCCAAGACCGGGGGACTTCCTACGAGCAGTACTTC,CASSQDRGTSYEQYF
TRBV6-1,TRBJ1-1,NA,many,TGTGCCAGCAGGCGAGGGATCATGAACACTGAAGCTTTCTTT,CASRRGIMNTEAFF
TRBV5-1,TRBJ1-2,TRBD1,many,TGCGCCAGCAGCTTGGTTTGGGGTCGGGACAGCTCCTATGGCTACACCTTC,CASSLVWGRDSSYGYTF
TRBV18,TRBJ2-1,NA,many,TGTGCCAGCTCAGTACTCGGGAGATACAATGAGCAGTTCTTC,CASSVLGRYNEQFF
TRBV14,TRBJ2-7,TRBD2,NA,TGTGCCAGCAGCCCGGGGAGGGCCGAGGAGCAGTACTTC,CASSPGRAEEQYF
TRBV6-1,TRBJ2-5,NA,few,TGTGCCAGCACCGAGGCTCGAGGATCAGAGACCCAGTACTTC,CASTEARGSETQYF
TRBV12-3/TRBV12-4,TRBJ2-2,NA,many,TGTGCCAGCACCCGGGACTCCGGGGAGCTGTTTTTT,CASTRDSGELFF
TRBV2,TRBJ2-2,NA,many,TGTGCCAGCAGTGTTCAATCGAACACCGGGGAGCTGTTTTTT,CASSVQSNTGELFF
TRBV20-1,TRBJ2-1,NA,many,TGCAGTGCACCGTTAGCGGAGAGCTCCTACAATGAGCAGTTCTTC,CSAPLAESSYNEQFF
TRBV19,TRBJ2-5,NA,many,TGTGCCAGTAGTCTACAGTCCCTCAGGGGGACCCAGTACTTC,CASSLQSLRGTQYF
TRBV6-5,TRBJ2-1,TRBD1,NA,TGTGCCAGCAGTTTAGCAGGGGGCGATGGGAATGAGCAGTTCTTC,CASSLAGGDGNEQFF
TRBV27,TRBJ1-5,NA,NA,TGTGCCAGCAGTCCGCTGATAAGCAATCAGCCCCAGCATTTT,CASSPLISNQPQHF
TRBV19,TRBJ1-5,NA,NA,TGTGCCAGTACAAAGGGGGGAATAACAGGGCTACGTAGCAATCAGCCCCAGCATTTT,CASTKGGITGLRSNQPQHF
TRBV6-1,TRBJ1-2,NA,many,TGTGCCAGCAGTGCCGGGACGGATAACTATGGCTACACCTTC,CASSAGTDNYGYTF
TRBV2,TRBJ2-1,NA,many,TGTGCCAGCACCGGGGGATATCGTGAGCAGTTCTTC,CASTGGYREQFF
TRBV12-3/TRBV12-4,TRBJ2-2,NA,many,TGTGCCAGCAGTTTAATCTGGGTACTAATCACCGGGGAGCTGTTTTTT,CASSLIWVLITGELFF
TRBV18,TRBJ1-1,NA,many,TGTGCCAGCTCGTCGGCCGACGCGGGGGAGAACACTGAAGCTTTCTTT,CASSSADAGENTEAFF
TRBV15,TRBJ2-5,NA,few,TGTGCCACCAGCCCCGGACAGACCGTTCAAGAGACCCAGTACTTC,CATSPGQTVQETQYF
TRBV12-3/TRBV12-4,TRBJ2-2,NA,NA,TGTGCCAGCAGCCCTAGTCTTACCGGGGAGCTGTTTTTT,CASSPSLTGELFF
TRBV24-1,TRBJ2-3,NA,many,TGTGCCACCAGTCCCAGTGGGAGCACAGATACGCAGTATTTT,CATSPSGSTDTQYF
TRBV20-1,TRBJ1-2,NA,NA,TGCAGTGCGACGGACGGCAACTATGGCTACACCTTC,CSATDGNYGYTF
TRBV7-2,TRBJ1-3,NA,few,TGTGCCAACAGCTCCACGTCTCTTGAAAACACCATATATTTT,CANSSTSLENTIYF
TRBV5-4,TRBJ1-2,NA,few,TGTGCCAGCAGCCCCGACCCGGGGGCAAACTATGGCTACACCTTC,CASSPDPGANYGYTF
TRBV20-1,TRBJ2-3,TRBD2,NA,TGCAGTGCTAGAGACGGACTAGCGGCTAACACAGATACGCAGTATTTT,CSARDGLAANTDTQYF
TRBV9,TRBJ2-7,NA,NA,TGTGCCAGCAGCGTAGAGCCAGAGAGCTCCTACGAGCAGTACTTC,CASSVEPESSYEQYF
TRBV24-1,TRBJ2-1,NA,many,TGTGCCACCAGTGACCCGAGGGTTAGCTCCTACAATGAGCAGTTCTTC,CATSDPRVSSYNEQFF
TRBV7-2,TRBJ2-3,TRBD2,few,TGTGCCAGCAGCTTATTCTTGCGGGGGACAGATACGCAGTATTTT,CASSLFLRGTDTQYF
TRBV28,TRBJ2-5,TRBD2,many,TGTGCCAGCAGCCCCCTCCGGCGGGCTAGCGGGAGGGTAGACCAAGAGACCCAGTACTTC,CASSPLRRASGRVDQETQYF
TRBV6-1,TRBJ1-4,NA,many,TGTGCCAGCAGGAACCAGGGTGGCGCAAATGAAAAACTGTTTTTT,CASRNQGGANEKLFF
TRBV20-1,TRBJ1-2,NA,many,TGCAGTGCTTCTCGAGGCGTGATGAGCTATGGCTACACCTTC,CSASRGVMSYGYTF
TRBV7-8,TRBJ2-2,NA,many,TGTGCCAGCAGCTACCTACAGGGAACCGGGGAGCTGTTTTTT,CASSYLQGTGELFF
TRBV29-1,TRBJ2-7,NA,many,TGCAGCGTTGGGGGCCAGGTGGACGAGCAGTACTTC,CSVGGQVDEQYF
TRBV6-1,TRBJ2-7,TRBD1,NA,TGTGCCAGCCGGGGCCGTAGGGGGCGAAGGTACGAGCAGTACTTC,CASRGRRGRRYEQYF
TRBV27,TRBJ2-5,NA,NA,TGTGCCAGCAGTCTCCGTACTTCTCAAGAGACCCAGTACTTC,CASSLRTSQETQYF
TRBV5-6,TRBJ1-6,TRBD1,few,TGTGCCAGCAGCTTGCGGCTTTCGTCGACAGGGAATAATTCACCCCTCCACTTT,CASSLRLSSTGNNSPLHF
TRBV19,TRBJ1-1,NA,NA,TGTGCCAGTACCATCGGGGGTTTGGCGAACACTGAAGCTTTCTTT,CASTIGGLANTEAFF
TRBV12-3/TRBV12-4,TRBJ2-1,NA,many,TGTGCCAGCAGTTCCGGGACCCCCCAGATTAATGAGCAGTTCTTC,CASSSGTPQINEQFF